The TCR beta chain under discussion was sequenced for a study of OX40 agonist ivuxolimab in advanced cancers. The overall study: Patients were treated with ivuxolimab, an agonistic anti-OX40 (CD134) antibody.

From germline, CDR1 is SGHRS and CDR2 YFSETQ. V lost 7 bases, J lost 0 bases, and 13 bases lay in between. The CDR3 loop spans 14 amino acids. Libraries were prepared by immunoSEQ multiplex PCR; TCRdb keeps only in-frame clonotypes and omits some of them. The repertoire holds roughly 97,000 clones, approximately 87% seen once, with around 5.5% in the top ten. This chain joins TRBV5-1 and TRBJ1-1; no reliable D call. The origin of this receptor is an adult with an advanced solid tumor such as melanoma, head and neck, liver or kidney cancer. The sequences come from CD4+ or CD8+ T cells sorted from blood, collected in a trial of the OX40 agonist ivuxolimab. CDR3 region: CASHSGGLNTEAFF. The CDR3 nucleotides read TGCGCCAGCCATTCGGGAGGGCTGAACACTGAAGCTTTCTTT.